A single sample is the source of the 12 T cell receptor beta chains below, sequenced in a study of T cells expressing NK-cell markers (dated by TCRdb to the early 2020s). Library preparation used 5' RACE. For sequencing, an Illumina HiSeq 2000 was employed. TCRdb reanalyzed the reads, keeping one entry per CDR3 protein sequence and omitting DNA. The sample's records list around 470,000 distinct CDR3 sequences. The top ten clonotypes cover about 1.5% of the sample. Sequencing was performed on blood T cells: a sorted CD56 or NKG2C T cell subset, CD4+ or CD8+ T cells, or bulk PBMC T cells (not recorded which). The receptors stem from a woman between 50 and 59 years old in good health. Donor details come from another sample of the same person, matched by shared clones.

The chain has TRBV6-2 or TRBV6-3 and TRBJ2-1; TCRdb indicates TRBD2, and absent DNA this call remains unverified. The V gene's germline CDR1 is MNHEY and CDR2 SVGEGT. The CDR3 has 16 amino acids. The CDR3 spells CASSLQRVSSYNEQFF.

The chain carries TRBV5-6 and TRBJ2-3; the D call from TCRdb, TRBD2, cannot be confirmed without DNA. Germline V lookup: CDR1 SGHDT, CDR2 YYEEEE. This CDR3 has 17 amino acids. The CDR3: CASSLYTTSLSWNTQYF.

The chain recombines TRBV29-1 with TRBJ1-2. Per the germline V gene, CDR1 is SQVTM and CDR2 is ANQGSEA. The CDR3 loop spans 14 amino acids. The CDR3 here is CSVEGGGNTDGYTF.

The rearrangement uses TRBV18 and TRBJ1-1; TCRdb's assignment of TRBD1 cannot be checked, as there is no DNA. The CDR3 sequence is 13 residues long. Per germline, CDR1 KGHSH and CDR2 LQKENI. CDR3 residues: CASSPGQGAEAFF.

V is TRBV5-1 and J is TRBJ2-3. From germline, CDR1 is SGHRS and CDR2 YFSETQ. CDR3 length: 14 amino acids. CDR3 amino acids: CASSGGSAADTQYF.

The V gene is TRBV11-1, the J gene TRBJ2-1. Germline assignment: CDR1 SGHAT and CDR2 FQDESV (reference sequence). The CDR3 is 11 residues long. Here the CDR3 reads CASSYRIEQFF.

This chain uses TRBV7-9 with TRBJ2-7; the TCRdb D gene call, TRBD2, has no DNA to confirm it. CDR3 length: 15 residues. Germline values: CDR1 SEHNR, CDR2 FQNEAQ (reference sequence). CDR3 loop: CASSLEGLAGVEQYF.

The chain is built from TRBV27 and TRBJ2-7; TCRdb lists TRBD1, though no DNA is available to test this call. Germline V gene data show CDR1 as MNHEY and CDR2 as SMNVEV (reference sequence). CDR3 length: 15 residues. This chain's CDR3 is CASSFGGGQNYEQYF.

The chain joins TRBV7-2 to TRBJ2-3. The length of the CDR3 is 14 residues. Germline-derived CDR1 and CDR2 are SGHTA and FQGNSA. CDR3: CASSLSLAQDTQYF.

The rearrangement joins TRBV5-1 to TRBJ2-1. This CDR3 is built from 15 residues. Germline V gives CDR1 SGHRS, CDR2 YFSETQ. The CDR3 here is CASSQEGGSYNEQFF.

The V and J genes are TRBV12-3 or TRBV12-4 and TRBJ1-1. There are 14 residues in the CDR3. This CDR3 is CASTLATDVTEAFF.

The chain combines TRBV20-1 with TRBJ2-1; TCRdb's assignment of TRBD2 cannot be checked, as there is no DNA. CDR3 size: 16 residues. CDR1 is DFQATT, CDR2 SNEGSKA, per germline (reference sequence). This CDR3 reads CSASPRREGSYNEQFF.